This T cell receptor beta chain was profiled in a study of T cells in localized non-small cell lung cancer. Study conclusions and caveats: In adjacent lung appeared a median about 57 of the top 100 tumor clones. It was uninvolved adjacent lung that showed the highest T cell clonality, exceeding tumor.

Sequencing used immunoSEQ multiplex PCR; TCRdb keeps in-frame clones, though not all of them. The sample includes fewer than 25,000 clones, about 86% of them seen just once. Note on this clone: Its matching antigen is unknown.

Trimming pared 5 bases from V and 7 bases from J, leaving 17 bases between. CDR3 length: 14 residues. Germline lookup yields CDR1 SGHTA and CDR2 FQGNSA. The rearrangement uses TRBV7-2 and TRBJ1-2, with D possibly matching TRBD1 (6 bases). The specimen comprised peripheral blood, sampled before any cancer treatment. This receptor was identified in a male donor aged 60 or older with stage II squamous cell lung carcinoma. CDR3 in DNA: TGTGCCAGCAGCCTACGGGACTCAGGGGCTGGCTACACCTTC. This encodes CASSLRDSGAGYTF.